Sequencing of this T cell receptor (beta chain) was carried out in a study of blood T cell repertoires in COVID-19. Study summary: Italy, Spain and the United States were the sources of the convalescent and acute COVID-19 samples. Nucleic acid was either cDNA or gDNA, and it came from T cells, B-cell-depleted T cells, or PBMCs.

As processed by the authors: Reference gene primer amplification yielded estimated nucleated cell counts. TCRdb keeps only in-frame clones here, not all; method: immunoSEQ multiplex PCR. The V and J calls and clone size are taken from that table; D and trimming were inferred from the DNA. Of roughly 200,000 clones in the sample, 84% were seen once. This CDR3 comprises 13 residues. Trimming took off 3 bases at V and 0 bases at J, with 3 bases between the two ends. Germline lookup yields CDR1 LGHDT and CDR2 YNNKEL (reference sequence). This TCR came from a human donor in a cohort sampled during active COVID-19. The sample taken for sequencing was peripheral blood. V gene TRBV3-1 (or the pseudogene TRBV3-2) combines with J gene TRBJ1-3; D gene unclear. In nucleotides, the CDR3 is TGTGCCAGCAGCCAGAGCTCTGGAAACACCATATATTTT. Protein product: CASSQSSGNTIYF.